This T cell receptor beta chain stems from a study of cytomegalovirus exposure and HLA in healthy donors. TCRdb keeps only in-frame clones here, not all; method: immunoSEQ multiplex PCR. The sample records about 160,000 clones, around 85% being singletons. This clone was seen only once. Its antigen is as yet unknown. The CDR3 is 15 amino acids. The germline V and J ends were trimmed by 0 bases and 6 bases, with 14 bases remaining between them. Germline lookup yields CDR1 SGHTA and CDR2 FQGNSA. The study, taken as a whole, reports: According to the study, 150 to 200 TCR beta chains were cytomegalovirus-associated. First-cohort TCR clusters were later found to tend to co-occur in the 90 to 150 validation repertoires.

The sequenced sample consisted of PBMCs. This clonotype originated in a woman between 25 and 40 years old in good health and CMV-seronegative. The chain couples TRBV7-2 to TRBJ1-2, with a weak D call TRBD1 (5 bases). The CDR3 here is CASSLARSRADGYTF. CDR3 bases: TGTGCCAGCAGCTTAGCGCGATCCAGGGCCGATGGCTACACCTTC.